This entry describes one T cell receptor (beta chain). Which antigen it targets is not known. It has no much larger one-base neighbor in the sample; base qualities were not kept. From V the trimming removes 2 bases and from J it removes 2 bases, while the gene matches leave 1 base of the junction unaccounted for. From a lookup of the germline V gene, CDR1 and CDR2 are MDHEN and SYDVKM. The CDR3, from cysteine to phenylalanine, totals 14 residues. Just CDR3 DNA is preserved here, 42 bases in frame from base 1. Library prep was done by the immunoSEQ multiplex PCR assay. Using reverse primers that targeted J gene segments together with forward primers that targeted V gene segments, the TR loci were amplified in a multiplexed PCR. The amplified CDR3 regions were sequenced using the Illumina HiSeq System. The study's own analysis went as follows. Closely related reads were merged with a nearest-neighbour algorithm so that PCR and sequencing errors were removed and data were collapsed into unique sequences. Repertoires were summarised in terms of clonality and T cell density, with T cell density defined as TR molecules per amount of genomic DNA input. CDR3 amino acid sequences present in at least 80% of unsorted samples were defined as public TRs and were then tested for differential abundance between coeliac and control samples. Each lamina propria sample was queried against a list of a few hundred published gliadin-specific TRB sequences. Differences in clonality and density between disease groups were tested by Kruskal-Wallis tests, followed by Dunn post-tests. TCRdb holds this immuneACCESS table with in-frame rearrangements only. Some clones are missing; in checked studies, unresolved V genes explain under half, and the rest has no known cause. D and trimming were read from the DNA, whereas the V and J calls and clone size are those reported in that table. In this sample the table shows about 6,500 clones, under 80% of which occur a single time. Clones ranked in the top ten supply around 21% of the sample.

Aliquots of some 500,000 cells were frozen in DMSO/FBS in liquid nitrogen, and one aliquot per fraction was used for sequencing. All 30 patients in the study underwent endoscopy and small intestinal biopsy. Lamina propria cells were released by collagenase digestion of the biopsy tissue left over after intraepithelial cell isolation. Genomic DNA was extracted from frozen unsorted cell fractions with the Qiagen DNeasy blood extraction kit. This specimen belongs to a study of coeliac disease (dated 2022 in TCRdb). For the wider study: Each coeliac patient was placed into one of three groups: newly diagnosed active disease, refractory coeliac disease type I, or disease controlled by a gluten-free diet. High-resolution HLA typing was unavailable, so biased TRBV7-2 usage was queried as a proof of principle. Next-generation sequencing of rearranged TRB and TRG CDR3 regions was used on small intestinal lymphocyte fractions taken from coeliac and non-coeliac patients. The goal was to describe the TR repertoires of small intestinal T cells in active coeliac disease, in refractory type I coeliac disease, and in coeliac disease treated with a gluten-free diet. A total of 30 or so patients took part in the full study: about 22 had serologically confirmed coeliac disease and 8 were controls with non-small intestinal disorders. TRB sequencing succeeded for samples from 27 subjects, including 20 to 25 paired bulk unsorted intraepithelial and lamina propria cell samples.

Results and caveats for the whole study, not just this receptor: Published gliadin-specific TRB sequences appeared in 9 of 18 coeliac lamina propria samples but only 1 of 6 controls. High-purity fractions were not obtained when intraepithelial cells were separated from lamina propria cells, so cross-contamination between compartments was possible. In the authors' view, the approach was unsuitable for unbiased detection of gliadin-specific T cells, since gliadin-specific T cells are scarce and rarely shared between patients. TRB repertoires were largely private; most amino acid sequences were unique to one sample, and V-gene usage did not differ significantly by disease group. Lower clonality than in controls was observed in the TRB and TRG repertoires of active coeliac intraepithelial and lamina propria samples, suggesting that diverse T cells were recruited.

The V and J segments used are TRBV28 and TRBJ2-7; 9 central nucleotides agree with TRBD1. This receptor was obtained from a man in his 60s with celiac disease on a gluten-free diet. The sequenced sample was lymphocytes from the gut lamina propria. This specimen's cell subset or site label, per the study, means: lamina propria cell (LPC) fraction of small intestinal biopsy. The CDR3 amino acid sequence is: CASSLGQGPYEQYF. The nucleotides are TGTGCCAGCAGTTTAGGACAGGGGCCCTACGAGCAGTACTTC.